This TCR beta chain was profiled in a study of T-cell memory formation after mild COVID-19. The TCR alpha and TCR beta cDNA libraries, bearing sample barcodes and UMIs, were generated by 5'RACE using constant-segment primers. TCRdb reprocessed the 5' RACE reads via MiXCR and lists one record per CDR3 protein. The sample has about 190,000 distinct CDR3 sequences, about 17% seen once; the top ten hold 2% to 2.5%. Germline V gene data show CDR1 as KGHDR and CDR2 as SFDVKD. V was shortened by 2 bases and J by 1 base, with 7 bases between the two germline ends. The CDR3 sequence is 14 residues long. This clonotype showed up just a few times.

The sequencing sample was made of PBMCs or a T cell subset sorted from them (not recorded which). The sequence derives from an adult woman who had mild COVID-19 (a few samples of this study predate the infection). Cell type and time point are not known. The rearrangement links TRBV24-1 to TRBJ1-1, with TRBD1 as a possible D gene (6 bases). The CDR3 DNA is TGTGCCACCAGTGATTCGACAGGGAACACTGAAGCTTTCTTT. Translated: CATSDSTGNTEAFF.